The 18 T cell receptor beta chains below were found in one sample sequenced in a study of blood T cells in healthy people across ages. A sample-barcoded 5' primer and a J-beta primer mix were used in a second PCR of roughly 7 to 11 cycles. Using its own MiXCR run on the 5' RACE reads, TCRdb lists one record per CDR3 protein. The sample carries 1,100,000 or so distinct CDR3 sequences, under 45% recorded once. Source material: blood. All receptors come from a woman aged 55-70 years in good health.

The rearrangement uses TRBV3-1 and TRBJ2-7; 9 bases fit TRBD1. Germline V gene lookup returns CDR1 LGHDT and CDR2 YNNKEL (reference sequence). J lost 3 bases, V lost 3 bases, and 3 bases had no gene match. CDR3 size: 14 residues. For the CDR3, the DNA is TGTGCCAGCAGCCACGGACAGGGGCTCTACGAGCAGTACTTC. This gives the protein CASSHGQGLYEQYF.

This clonotype has a handful of counts. The rearrangement uses TRBV12-3 or TRBV12-4 and TRBJ1-2; D is uncertain. This CDR3 spans 11 amino acids. Trimming took off 4 bases at V and 13 bases at J, with 13 bases between the two ends. DNA for the CDR3: TGTGCCAGCAGTTCGCCCCCTAGTTTCACCTTC. Its translation is CASSSPPSFTF.

The chain is built from TRBV20-1 and TRBJ2-5; 10 nucleotides align to TRBD2. The J segment lost 5 bases and the V segment lost 1 base, leaving 7 bases of the junction unmatched. CDR3 length: 15 residues. Germline CDR1 is DFQATT and CDR2 is SNEGSKA (reference sequence). CDR3 in DNA: TGCAGTGCTAGAGGGGATAGCGGGAGGTCTGAGACCCAGTACTTC. It encodes CSARGDSGRSETQYF.

The chain couples TRBV5-1 to TRBJ2-3; no clear D. This CDR3 contains 14 residues. Germline V gives CDR1 SGHRS, CDR2 YFSETQ. The V gene lost 5 bases and the J gene lost 0 bases, with 10 bases spanning the gap. The DNA of the CDR3 is TGCGCCAGCAGTGGAGTACTTAGCACAGATACGCAGTATTTT. Its protein product is CASSGVLSTDTQYF.

The rearrangement links TRBV28 to TRBJ2-7; 10 bases agree with TRBD1. Germline V gene sequence: CDR1 MDHEN, CDR2 SYDVKM. V gave up 5 bases and J gave up 6 bases; unmatched junction bases: 4. The CDR3 spans 13 residues. CDR3 sequence reads: CASSVDRGSEQYF. The CDR3 nucleotides are TGTGCCAGCAGTGTGGACAGGGGGAGCGAGCAGTACTTC.

The CDR3 here is CASHIEAGGQFF. CDR3 nucleotides: TGTGCCTCCCACATAGAAGCGGGAGGCCAGTTCTTC. The chain uses TRBV30 and TRBJ2-1; 9 bases map to TRBD2. The ends lost 7 bases at V and 13 bases at J; junction bases unmatched: 11. Germline V CDR1 and CDR2: GTSNPN, SVGIG (reference sequence). There are 12 residues in the CDR3.

This clonotype was picked up a small number of times. This sequence joins TRBV6-1 and TRBJ1-5; D perhaps matches TRBD1 (6 bases). CDR3 length equals 15 residues. Germline CDR1 reads MNHNS; CDR2 reads SASEGT. V dropped 6 bases and J dropped 0 bases, with 12 bases sitting between them. The CDR3 DNA follows: TGTGCCAGCAGCCTGAGACAGGTTAGCAATCAGCCCCAGCATTTT. This translates into CASSLRQVSNQPQHF.

This sequence joins TRBV6-5 and TRBJ2-5; D not certain. The V gene lost 0 bases and the J gene lost 2 bases, with 10 bases spanning the gap. The CDR3 totals 15 residues. The V gene's germline CDR1 is MNHEY and CDR2 SVGAGI. CDR3 nucleotides: TGTGCCAGCAGTTACTCGATAGCTAGACAAGAGACCCAGTACTTC. Encoded protein: CASSYSIARQETQYF.

The genes are TRBV28 and TRBJ2-7, with D possibly matching TRBD1 (6 bases). Trimming left V 5 bases short and J 3 bases short, with 23 bases between. The CDR3 sequence is 17 residues long. CDR1 and CDR2 (germline): MDHEN, SYDVKM. The CDR3 DNA reads TGTGCCAGCAGTCCCCGACAGGCTTGGGGAGAAAACTACGAGCAGTACTTC. Translated: CASSPRQAWGENYEQYF. Looking up the rest from reference TRBV28 and TRBJ2-7 gives the full variable domain: DVKVTQSSRYLVKRTGEKVFLECVQDMDHENMFWYRQDPGLGLRLIYFSYDVKMKEKGDIPEGYSVSREKKERFSLILESASTNQTSMYLCASSPRQAWGENYEQYFGPGTRLTVT.

The V call is TRBV20-1, the J call TRBJ2-2; no clear D. Germline CDR1 DFQATT, CDR2 SNEGSKA (reference sequence). The CDR3 loop spans 13 amino acids. Trimming shortened V by 2 bases and J by 6 bases, and 10 bases separated the two germline ends. In DNA form, the CDR3 reads TGCAGTGCTAGAAACTACGGCCCCGGGGAGCTGTTTTTT. It yields the protein CSARNYGPGELFF.

This clonotype was recorded only once. Here the CDR3 reads CASSPTRGVYNEQFF. CDR3 DNA: TGTGCCAGCAGCCCAACTCGAGGGGTCTACAATGAGCAGTTCTTC. The V call is TRBV6-5, the J call TRBJ2-1, with D perhaps TRBD1 or TRBD2 (5 bases each). The CDR3 contains 15 residues. V dropped 6 bases and J dropped 3 bases, with 15 bases sitting between them. Germline-derived CDR1 and CDR2 are MNHEY and SVGAGI.

In this sample, this clonotype turned up a few times. The genes are TRBV6-1 and TRBJ1-2; D remains ambiguous. The germline V and J ends were trimmed by 2 bases and 7 bases, with 5 bases remaining between them. The CDR3 consists of 11 residues. Germline CDR1 is MNHNS and CDR2 is SASEGT. CDR3 sequence reads: CASSELAGYTF. The CDR3 DNA is TGTGCCAGCAGTGAACTCGCTGGCTACACCTTC.

A few counts support this clonotype. This chain connects TRBV20-1 to TRBJ2-7; 13 bases map to TRBD2. The CDR3 extends over 18 amino acids. Losses at the gene ends were 0 bases for V and 4 bases for J; bases not matched to a gene: 12. Germline CDR1 DFQATT, CDR2 SNEGSKA (reference sequence). The CDR3 loop is CSARDLTSGRASRYEQYF. The CDR3 nucleotides read TGCAGTGCTAGAGATCTCACTAGCGGGAGGGCCTCCAGGTACGAGCAGTACTTC.

The chain joins TRBV6-1 to TRBJ2-1; 7 bases are shared with TRBD2. With V trimmed by 1 base and J by 4 bases, 10 bases remained unmatched. This CDR3 is 17 amino acids long. Germline V gives CDR1 MNHNS, CDR2 SASEGT. CDR3 sequence: CASSEDGASGFYNEQFF. The CDR3 DNA reads TGTGCCAGCAGTGAAGATGGGGCTAGCGGATTTTACAATGAGCAGTTCTTC.

This sequence joins TRBV9 and TRBJ2-3; 8 nucleotides agree with TRBD2. V shed 3 bases and J 2 bases; nucleotides not matched to a gene: 2. In germline, CDR1 is SGDLS, CDR2 YYNGEE. The CDR3 has 14 residues. CDR3 residues: CASSDSGNTDTQYF. CDR3 sequence (DNA): TGTGCCAGCAGCGATAGCGGGAACACAGATACGCAGTATTTT.

The V call is TRBV20-1, the J call TRBJ2-1; D might be TRBD1 (5 bases). The CDR3 loop spans 15 amino acids. Germline V gene lookup returns CDR1 DFQATT and CDR2 SNEGSKA (reference sequence). Trimming pared 5 bases from V and 10 bases from J, leaving 24 bases between. The CDR3 reads CSAPTTEFPSYEQFF. In nucleotides, the CDR3 is TGCAGTGCTCCCACGACAGAATTCCCCTCCTACGAGCAGTTCTTC.

At least ten counts were recorded for this clonotype. The chain combines TRBV3-1 with TRBJ2-4; TRBD2 might be the D (6 bases). The CDR3 totals 14 residues. The V end was cut by 4 bases, the J end by 6 bases, with 13 bases between. The germline CDR1 and CDR2 sequences are LGHDT and YNNKEL (reference sequence). The CDR3 reads CASSPGLTINIQYF. The DNA for the CDR3 is TGTGCCAGCAGCCCGGGACTGACTATAAACATTCAGTACTTC.

The chain combines TRBV27 with TRBJ2-3; 7 bases are a match to TRBD2. Per the germline V gene, CDR1 is MNHEY and CDR2 is SMNVEV (reference sequence). V was pared by 0 bases and J by 0 bases, with 12 bases of the junction left unmatched. The CDR3 length is 19 residues. The CDR3 here is CASSLSFNGGGPSTDTQYF. CDR3 sequence (DNA): TGTGCCAGCAGTTTATCTTTTAATGGGGGAGGGCCTAGCACAGATACGCAGTATTTT.